The 12 T cell receptor beta chains given below trace back to one sample, sequenced in a study of vaccination and CD4 T cells after COVID-19. At the Johns Hopkins FTIC core, DNA taken from cultured CD4+ T cells was sequenced by way of the Oncomine TCR Beta short-read assay. MiXCR, run by TCRdb on the PCR reads, gives a single entry per CDR3 protein. Of over 9,500 distinct CDR3 sequences listed, 35% to 50% were seen once; the top ten hold about a fifth. The treatment: approximately 10-day PBMC culture with coronavirus spike peptide pools or control peptides (ViraFEST assay). No cognate antigen is known for these TCRs. The specimen comprised cultured CD4+ T cells from blood, sampled after SARS-CoV-2 vaccination. The receptors stem from a human donor with COVID-19.

The count of this clonotype is one. The chain joins TRBV18 to TRBJ1-2; D is unresolved. V was shortened by 0 bases and J by 3 bases, with 8 bases between the two germline ends. Germline V gene sequence: CDR1 KGHSH, CDR2 LQKENI. The CDR3 has 14 residues. The CDR3 spells CASSPPGGDYGYTF. DNA of the CDR3: TGTGCCAGCTCACCACCGGGTGGAGACTATGGCTACACCTTC.

J is TRBJ2-2 and V is TRBV19; D is uncertain. The V and J ends lost 5 bases and 7 bases respectively, with 17 bases between them. This CDR3 contains 15 residues. The germline CDR1 and CDR2 sequences are LNHDA and SQIVND (reference sequence). CDR3 in amino acids: CASSPMESRVGELFF. The CDR3 nucleotides read TGTGCCAGTAGTCCCATGGAATCCCGGGTCGGGGAGCTGTTTTTT. The whole variable domain, remainder taken from reference TRBV19 and TRBJ2-2, is DGGITQSPKYLFRKEGQNVTLSCEQNLNHDAMYWYRQDPGQGLRLIYYSQIVNDFQKGDIAEGYSVSREKKESFPLTVTSAQKNPTAFYLCASSPMESRVGELFFGEGSRLTVL.

This clonotype has only a few counts. The genes are TRBV20-1 and TRBJ1-1; tentative D call: TRBD1 (5 bases). The V and J ends lost 1 base and 3 bases respectively, with 12 bases between them. Germline CDR1 is DFQATT and CDR2 is SNEGSKA (reference sequence). This CDR3 comprises 14 residues. CDR3 amino acids: CSARVLGGDTEAFF. The CDR3 DNA is TGCAGTGCTAGAGTCTTGGGAGGGGACACTGAAGCTTTCTTT.

Only a few counts were recorded for this clonotype. The J gene is TRBJ1-1, the V gene TRBV23-1; D not resolved. TRBV23-1 is reported as an ORF; its role is uncertain. This CDR3 spans 16 amino acids. Trimming removed 4 bases from V and 7 bases from J, with 22 bases in between. CDR3 sequence reads: CASSLQNLRDDGEAFF. The CDR3 region has the DNA TGCGCCAGCAGTCTTCAAAACTTACGGGATGACGGTGAAGCTTTCTTT.

The V gene is TRBV12-1, the J gene TRBJ2-7; the DNA was not used to check the table's D call, TRBD2. TRBV12-1 is an annotated pseudogene. The length of the CDR3 is 12 residues. CDR3 nucleotide sequence: TGTGCCAGGAGGCGAGGGACCTACGAGCAGTACTTC. Translation: CARRRGTYEQYF.

V usage is TRBV14 and J usage is TRBJ2-7; D is unclear. The V gene's germline CDR1 is SGHDN and CDR2 FVKESK. The CDR3 is 15 residues long. Trimming left V 0 bases short and J 3 bases short, with 12 bases between. The DNA for the CDR3 is TGTGCCAGCAGCCAAGATTCAGGACCGAACTACGAGCAGTACTTC. Protein: CASSQDSGPNYEQYF.

Only a few counts were recorded for this clonotype. The rearrangement uses TRBV7-2 and TRBJ1-1; possible D gene TRBD1, 5 bases. V was clipped by 0 bases and J by 0 bases, with 11 bases between them. Germline V gene sequence: CDR1 SGHTA, CDR2 FQGNSA. The CDR3 contains 16 residues. DNA of the CDR3: TGTGCCAGCAGCTTAGCGCATGGGGGGGTGAACACTGAAGCTTTCTTT. It is translated as CASSLAHGGVNTEAFF.

This clonotype was detected only a few times. Written as DNA, the CDR3 is TGCAGTGCTAGACAGGGGAATGGCTACACCTTC. Its translation is CSARQGNGYTF. This sequence joins TRBV20-1 and TRBJ1-2; tentatively, D is TRBD1 (6 bases). This CDR3 comprises 11 residues. CDR1 and CDR2 (germline): DFQATT, SNEGSKA (reference sequence). Between the trimmed V and J ends, which lost 2 bases and 6 bases, there was a span of 7 bases.

The chain carries TRBV21-1 and TRBJ2-7; the D segment call TRBD1 is taken from the table without a DNA check. TRBV21-1 is described as a pseudogene. The CDR3 is made up of 13 amino acids. In nucleotides, the CDR3 is TGTGCCAGCAGACAAGGGCCCCCCCTCAAGCAGTACTTC. Translation gives CASRQGPPLKQYF.

V is TRBV19 and J is TRBJ2-1; the match to TRBD2 covers 11 bases. V dropped 5 bases and J dropped 3; count of bases not matched to a gene: 15. From germline, CDR1 is LNHDA and CDR2 SQIVND (reference sequence). There are 19 residues in the CDR3. CDR3 sequence reads: CASSPGAFSGGADYNEQFF. CDR3 coding DNA: TGTGCCAGTAGTCCGGGGGCCTTTAGCGGGGGGGCCGACTACAATGAGCAGTTCTTC.

The table lists this clonotype with a few counts. The J gene is TRBJ1-2, the V gene TRBV20-1, with no clear D. CDR1 DFQATT and CDR2 SNEGSKA come from the germline V gene (reference sequence). Trimming removed 3 bases from V and 7 bases from J, with 15 bases in between. This CDR3 contains 13 residues. CDR3 region: CSARAPLTGGYTF. The CDR3 nucleotides read TGCAGTGCTAGGGCTCCTTTAACTGGTGGCTACACCTTC.

The V gene is TRBV7-3, the J gene TRBJ2-6; unclear D gene. The V and J ends lost 2 bases and 1 base respectively, with 6 bases between them. The CDR3 is 15 residues long. Germline V lookup: CDR1 SGHTA, CDR2 FQGTGA. The CDR3 is CASSLFSSGANVLTF. CDR3 bases: TGTGCCAGCAGCTTATTTTCGTCTGGGGCCAACGTCCTGACTTTC.